The subject of this entry is one T cell receptor beta chain. The source of the sample is a study of T cell responses to AZD1222 COVID-19 vaccine. The method was immunoSEQ multiplex PCR; TCRdb's version includes in-frame clones alone and lacks a portion of them. The table has 110,000 or so clones, more than 70% seen once. The V gene lost 6 bases and the J gene lost 0 bases, with 18 bases spanning the gap. There are 17 residues in the CDR3. In germline, CDR1 is SNHLY, CDR2 FYNNEI. Doses given second, at about 4 or about 12 weeks, were pooled. J is TRBJ1-5 and V is TRBV2, with unresolved D. The sequencing used peripheral blood, collected 28 days after the second AZD1222 dose. The sequence derives from an adult who received the AZD1222 COVID-19 vaccine. CDR3 region: CASRADYGIYSNQPQHF. In DNA, the CDR3 is TGTGCCAGCAGGGCAGATTACGGGATTTATAGCAATCAGCCCCAGCATTTT.